The 6 T cell receptor beta chains in this list originate from one sample, sequenced in a study of T cell clonotyping in hematopoietic cell transplantation. Profiled with immunoSEQ multiplex PCR; TCRdb holds only in-frame clones, not every one. The sample has some 3,100 clones, about 91% seen once. This specimen consisted of PBMCs, obtained at the time of graft-versus-host disease after allogeneic stem cell transplant. Receptor source: a male patient in his sixties or seventies who had an allogeneic stem cell transplant from a related donor, so the T cells may come from the graft donor. Some clones in this sample may be carry-over from other donors' samples.

The chain links TRBV7-9 to TRBJ2-5; D unclear. Per the germline V gene, CDR1 is SEHNR and CDR2 is FQNEAQ (reference sequence). Trimming removed 3 bases at V and 1 base at J, with 12 bases between. This CDR3 contains 15 residues. CDR3 DNA: TGTGCCAGCAGCTTTAGTTCCGGAACCCAAGAGACCCAGTACTTC. Its protein is CASSFSSGTQETQYF.

The chain joins TRBV11-1 to TRBJ2-5, with 7 bases matching TRBD2. V lost 1 base to trimming and J lost 2 bases; unmatched junction nucleotides: 4. This CDR3 contains 15 residues. Per the germline V gene, CDR1 is SGHAT and CDR2 is FQDESV (reference sequence). CDR3 protein: CASSLVLATQETQYF. The CDR3 coding sequence is TGTGCCAGCAGCTTAGTACTAGCGACACAAGAGACCCAGTACTTC.

This chain links TRBV7-3 with TRBJ2-3, with D uncertain. Trimming stripped 2 bases from V and 5 bases from J, with 11 bases between. The germline V gene encodes CDR1 SGHTA and CDR2 FQGTGA. CDR3 length equals 14 residues. CDR3 bases: TGTGCCAGCAGCTTAGGCCAGGATGGAGATACGCAGTATTTT. Residues: CASSLGQDGDTQYF.

V usage is TRBV5-6 and J usage is TRBJ2-7; no clear D gene. Germline lookup yields CDR1 SGHDT and CDR2 YYEEEE. This CDR3 contains 13 residues. Trimming stripped 2 bases from V and 0 bases from J, with 6 bases between. CDR3 sequence (DNA): TGTGCCAGCAGCTTCCCGAACTCCTACGAGCAGTACTTC. The encoded protein is CASSFPNSYEQYF.

The chain joins TRBV4-3 to TRBJ1-6; unclear D gene. V was cut by 2 bases and J by 8 bases, with 10 bases left in between. The CDR3 is 14 residues long. Germline loops: CDR1 LGHNA, CDR2 YSLEER. CDR3 in amino acids: CASSQWFYDSPLHF. Written as DNA, the CDR3 is TGCGCCAGCAGCCAATGGTTTTATGATTCACCCCTCCACTTT.

This sequence joins TRBV5-6 and TRBJ1-1; perhaps TRBD1 as D (6 bases). This CDR3 spans 15 amino acids. Deletions cut 2 bases from V and 5 bases from J, with 16 bases between. Germline CDR1 and CDR2: SGHDT and YYEEEE. CDR3 sequence: CASSFAGGRGTEAFF. CDR3 DNA: TGTGCCAGCAGCTTCGCCGGGGGGAGGGGGACTGAAGCTTTCTTT. Full variable domain (remainder filled in from reference TRBV5-6 and TRBJ1-1): DAGVTQSPTHLIKTRGQQVTLRCSPKSGHDTVSWYQQALGQGPQFIFQYYEEEERQRGNFPDRFSGHQFPNYSSELNVNALLLGDSALYLCASSFAGGRGTEAFFGQGTRLTVV.